This T cell receptor beta chain was sequenced in a study of vaccination and CD4 T cells after COVID-19. The overall study: Post-COVID samples were collected a median roughly 93 days following diagnosis, spanning 35 to 161. Overlapping SARS-CoV-2, HCoV-NL63, HCoV-OC43 and HCoV-229E spike peptides were used to stimulate cells. Following dose two, a median around 65 days (range 14 to 241) passed before post-vaccine samples were taken. No peptide, an HIV-1 Nef pool, or a CEFX pool was what each control culture received.

Sequencing of the DNA from cultured CD4+ T cells was carried out with the Oncomine TCR Beta short-read assay. TCRdb passed the PCR reads through MiXCR, listing each CDR3 protein once. The table lists about 13,000 distinct CDR3 sequences, about 42% of them singletons. V lost 4 bases and J lost 2, with 16 bases in between. This CDR3 spans 16 amino acids. CDR1 and CDR2 from the germline V gene are SEHNR and FQNEAQ (reference sequence). This clonotype occurred once. Its antigen is undetermined. Specified treatment: 10-day PBMC culture with coronavirus spike peptide pools or control peptides (ViraFEST assay).

The chain couples TRBV7-9 to TRBJ2-3, with a weak D call TRBD1 (5 bases). This clonotype originated in a human donor who had recovered from COVID-19. The sample here was CD4+ T cells from blood, cultured in vitro, taken before SARS-CoV-2 vaccination. CDR3 DNA: TGTGCCAGCAGCTACCAGGGAATCCCACACACAGATACGCAGTATTTT. Translation gives CASSYQGIPHTDTQYF.